This TCR beta chain stems from a study of blood T cells in healthy people across ages. Together with a sample-barcoded 5' primer, a J-beta primer mix was included in a second PCR lasting about 7 to 11 cycles. TCRdb used MiXCR to reprocess the 5' RACE reads, holding one entry per CDR3 protein. The data contain fewer than 900,000 distinct CDR3 sequences, around 34% of them singletons. This CDR3 is built from 13 residues. Trimming pared 8 bases from V and 7 bases from J, leaving 17 bases between. The origin of this receptor is a man younger than 35 in good health. The chain employs TRBV12-3 or TRBV12-4 and TRBJ1-1; D remains ambiguous. The specimen was blood. CDR3 nucleotide sequence: TGTGCCAGCGGCCCCTATCCAAAGGATGAAGCTTTCTTT. This gives the protein CASGPYPKDEAFF.